One and the same sample provided the 8 T cell receptor beta chains below, sequenced in a study of identical twins. TCRdb re-derived calls from the 5' RACE reads in MiXCR, one entry per CDR3 protein. The profile covers under 300,000 distinct CDR3 sequences, with 6.5% appearing a single time and roughly 15% taken by the ten largest. This sample was also put to use in a study of T cells expressing NK-cell markers.

Input material: CD8+ T cells sorted from blood. The receptor source for this set is a woman under 30 in good health.

This clonotype was detected many times. The chain joins TRBV3-1 to TRBJ2-7, with 8 nucleotides matching TRBD1. CDR1 is LGHDT, CDR2 YNNKEL, per germline (reference sequence). J was trimmed by 3 bases and V by 2 bases; bases with no gene match: 9. The CDR3 totals 16 residues. Here the CDR3 reads CASSQKPGQVNYEQYF. The CDR3 DNA reads as TGTGCCAGCAGCCAAAAACCGGGACAGGTAAACTACGAGCAGTACTTC.

This clonotype was found a few times. The genes are TRBV25-1 and TRBJ1-1; 7 bases fit TRBD1. Germline-derived CDR1 and CDR2 are MGHDK and SYGVNS. V lost 6 bases, J lost 0 bases, and 4 bases stayed unmatched. The length of the CDR3 is 14 residues. DNA for the CDR3: TGTGCCAGCAGGGAACAGGGGTTGAACACTGAAGCTTTCTTT. Protein sequence: CASREQGLNTEAFF.

This clonotype showed up many times. The rearrangement uses TRBV5-1 and TRBJ2-2; maybe TRBD1 (6 bases). Germline V gene lookup returns CDR1 SGHRS and CDR2 YFSETQ. This CDR3 has 16 residues. Between the trimmed V and J ends, which lost 0 bases and 2 bases, there was a span of 11 bases. CDR3 sequence reads: CASSLDRAGNTGELFF. The CDR3 coding sequence is TGCGCCAGCAGCTTGGACAGGGCTGGTAACACCGGGGAGCTGTTTTTT.

This clonotype was observed a few times. The rearrangement uses TRBV11-2 and TRBJ2-5, with D uncertain. CDR1 and CDR2 from the germline V gene are SGHAT and FQNNGV. The CDR3 extends over 14 amino acids. Trimming removed 3 bases at V and 0 bases at J, with 8 bases between. CDR3 bases: TGTGCCAGCAGCTTCAGTGTCTACCAAGAGACCCAGTACTTC. Protein: CASSFSVYQETQYF.

This clonotype occurred a few times. The chain links TRBV6-1 to TRBJ2-5, with 7 nucleotides matching TRBD1. The length of the CDR3 is 15 residues. Germline lookup yields CDR1 MNHNS and CDR2 SASEGT. V gave up 8 bases and J gave up 5 bases; unmatched junction bases: 14. For the CDR3, the DNA is TGTGCCAGCTCCGATCCCAAGGGGGCTTGGGAGACCCAGTACTTC. It codes for CASSDPKGAWETQYF.

The chain joins TRBV9 to TRBJ1-1; 10 bases fit TRBD1. V lost 3 bases to trimming and J lost 5 bases; unmatched junction nucleotides: 7. Germline lookup yields CDR1 SGDLS and CDR2 YYNGEE. This CDR3 has 15 residues. CDR3 sequence (DNA): TGTGCCAGCAGCGCCCGGGACAGGGGTCCGACTGAAGCTTTCTTT. Translating gives CASSARDRGPTEAFF.

This clonotype was detected only a few times. The chain is built from TRBV4-1 and TRBJ1-1; no clear D gene. The CDR3 extends over 13 amino acids. V dropped 3 bases and J dropped 1 base, with 6 bases sitting between them. Germline V gene sequence: CDR1 MGHRA, CDR2 YSYEKL. This CDR3 is CASSHKRNTEAFF. In DNA, the CDR3 is TGCGCCAGCAGCCACAAACGGAACACTGAAGCTTTCTTT.

The sample holds a few counts of this clonotype. The V gene is TRBV4-1, the J gene TRBJ2-7; 9 bases agree with TRBD1. The germline CDR1 and CDR2 sequences are MGHRA and YSYEKL. The CDR3 length is 15 residues. Trimming took 3 bases from V and 3 from J; bases not matched to a gene: 6. The CDR3 spells CASSHAGTGNYEQYF. CDR3 DNA: TGCGCCAGCAGCCACGCCGGGACAGGGAACTACGAGCAGTACTTC.